This entry lists 23 T cell receptor beta chains sequenced from one sample in a study of OX40 agonist ivuxolimab in advanced cancers. Libraries were prepared by immunoSEQ multiplex PCR; TCRdb keeps only in-frame clonotypes and omits some of them. The profile shows approximately 70,000 clones, around nine tenths of them singletons. Material: CD4+ or CD8+ T cells sorted from blood, obtained in a trial of the OX40 agonist ivuxolimab. These receptors were collected from an adult with an advanced solid tumor such as melanoma, head and neck, liver or kidney cancer.

This CDR3 reads CASSYSMWAPDTQYF. CDR3 sequence (DNA): TGTGCCAGCAGTTACTCGATGTGGGCCCCAGATACGCAGTATTTT. This chain joins TRBV6-5 and TRBJ2-3; D gene unclear. CDR3 size: 15 residues. Germline-derived CDR1 and CDR2 are MNHEY and SVGAGI. Trimming took 0 bases from V and 4 from J, leaving 11 bases between them.

V usage is TRBV5-5 and J usage is TRBJ2-5; the D gene could be TRBD1 or TRBD2 (5 bases each). V dropped 5 bases and J dropped 4 bases, with 18 bases sitting between them. The CDR3 spans 15 residues. The V gene's germline CDR1 is SGHKS and CDR2 YYEKEE (reference sequence). CDR3 residues: CASSLGTQKVETQYF. The CDR3 nucleotides read TGTGCCAGCAGTCTTGGGACGCAAAAAGTAGAGACCCAGTACTTC.

Only one count was recorded for this clone. The rearrangement links TRBV27 to TRBJ1-6, with D possibly being TRBD1 (5 bases). The length of the CDR3 is 15 residues. Deletions cut 6 bases from V and 12 bases from J, with 21 bases between. Looked up from germline, CDR1 is MNHEY and CDR2 is SMNVEV (reference sequence). Here the CDR3 DNA reads TGTGCCAGCAGGGAAGGGGCGGGGAATGGGGTACCCCTCCACTTT. This encodes CASREGAGNGVPLHF.

This clone was observed once. The J gene is TRBJ2-5, the V gene TRBV7-9; 9 bases agree with TRBD2. Germline V gene lookup returns CDR1 SEHNR and CDR2 FQNEAQ (reference sequence). The CDR3 is made up of 14 amino acids. The trim removed 2 bases at V and 2 bases at J, leaving 0 bases unmatched. The CDR3 region is CASSLLAGQETQYF. CDR3 sequence (DNA): TGTGCCAGCAGCTTACTAGCGGGACAAGAGACCCAGTACTTC.

To note about this clone: The junction does not match germline at one end; this may be a read error. Other nucleotide sequences in the sample specify the same CDR3. This sequence joins TRBV5-1 and TRBJ1-5; D remains unclear. CDR1 SGHRS and CDR2 YFSETQ come from the germline V gene. The CDR3 runs 15 residues. The CDR3 loop reads CASSPTGSGNQPQHF. CDR3 coding DNA: TGCGCCAGCAGCCCGACCGGGAGTGGCAACCAGCCCCAGCATTTT.

The chain links TRBV9 to TRBJ2-7; possibly TRBD1 or TRBD2 for D (5 bases each). The CDR3 is 16 amino acids. Germline loops: CDR1 SGDLS, CDR2 YYNGEE. Trimming took off 3 bases at V and 3 bases at J, with 19 bases between the two ends. CDR3 bases: TGTGCCAGCAGCGCGCCTCCCGGGACGCCGAACTACGAGCAGTACTTC. Translation gives CASSAPPGTPNYEQYF.

This sequence joins TRBV28 and TRBJ2-1; 7 nucleotides align to TRBD1. Germline loops: CDR1 MDHEN, CDR2 SYDVKM. Trimming removed 5 bases from V and 3 bases from J; junction bases left unmatched: 13. The CDR3 consists of 17 residues. The chain's CDR3 is CASSHETGWYGYNEQFF. The CDR3 bases are TGTGCCAGCAGTCACGAGACAGGGTGGTACGGCTACAATGAGCAGTTCTTC. Supplemented by reference TRBV28 and TRBJ2-1, the full variable domain reads DVKVTQSSRYLVKRTGEKVFLECVQDMDHENMFWYRQDPGLGLRLIYFSYDVKMKEKGDIPEGYSVSREKKERFSLILESASTNQTSMYLCASSHETGWYGYNEQFFGPGTRLTVL.

The genes are TRBV7-3 and TRBJ2-3, with D uncertain. Trimming pared 1 base from V and 2 bases from J, leaving 13 bases between. This CDR3 region has 16 residues. The germline gives CDR1 SGHTA, CDR2 FQGTGA. This chain's CDR3 is CASSLIGQSDTDTQYF. The CDR3 nucleotides are TGTGCCAGCAGCTTAATCGGTCAATCAGACACAGATACGCAGTATTTT.

The rearrangement uses TRBV6-6 and TRBJ2-7; weak D call: TRBD2 (5 bases). Per the germline V gene, CDR1 is MNHNY and CDR2 is SVGAGI (reference sequence). V lost 6 bases and J 0 bases, leaving 9 bases between the germline ends. This CDR3 region has 13 residues. The CDR3 sequence: CASSRGYSYEQYF. In DNA, the CDR3 is TGTGCCAGCAGCAGAGGGTACTCCTACGAGCAGTACTTC.

This chain connects TRBV7-9 to TRBJ2-1; no clear D gene. This CDR3 is built from 11 residues. Trimming removed 3 bases from V and 9 bases from J, with 6 bases in between. Germline CDR1 is SEHNR and CDR2 is FQNEAQ (reference sequence). CDR3 bases: TGTGCCAGCAGCTTCGATGCTGAGCAGTTCTTC. The encoded protein is CASSFDAEQFF.

The gene calls are TRBV4-1 and TRBJ2-5; no reliable D call. Germline lookup yields CDR1 MGHRA and CDR2 YSYEKL. V dropped 8 bases and J dropped 2 bases, with 6 bases sitting between them. The CDR3 runs 11 residues. CDR3 protein: CASGLQETQYF. For the CDR3, the DNA is TGCGCCAGCGGCCTTCAAGAGACCCAGTACTTC.

V and J are TRBV19 and TRBJ1-5; 7 nucleotides agree with TRBD1. There are 16 residues in the CDR3. V was pared by 7 bases and J by 0 bases, with 9 bases of the junction left unmatched. Germline CDR1 reads LNHDA; CDR2 reads SQIVND (reference sequence). The CDR3 protein is CASTPTGISSNQPQHF. In DNA form, the CDR3 reads TGTGCCAGTACCCCGACAGGGATCTCTAGCAATCAGCCCCAGCATTTT.

This chain links TRBV6-6 with TRBJ1-1; D not resolved. The CDR3 covers 14 residues. Trimming took 7 bases from V and 1 from J, leaving 13 bases between them. Germline V gene data show CDR1 as MNHNY and CDR2 as SVGAGI (reference sequence). DNA for the CDR3: TGTGCCAGCATCTGGGATATCGCGAACACTGAAGCTTTCTTT. Translation: CASIWDIANTEAFF.

The J gene is TRBJ2-3, the V gene TRBV6-1; unclear D gene. Trimming removed 6 bases at V and 0 bases at J, with 7 bases between. There are 13 residues in the CDR3. CDR1 is MNHNS, CDR2 SASEGT, per germline. The CDR3 is CASSFISTDTQYF. The CDR3 nucleotides are TGTGCCAGCAGCTTTATTAGCACAGATACGCAGTATTTT.

The chain carries TRBV15 and TRBJ2-3; TRBD1 agrees at 11 bases. Germline V lookup: CDR1 LNHNV, CDR2 YYDKDF (reference sequence). V was pared by 5 bases and J by 4 bases, with 8 bases of the junction left unmatched. The CDR3 is 16 amino acids. DNA for the CDR3: TGTGCCACCAGCCGCGCCGGGACAGGGGGTGCAGATACGCAGTATTTT. It codes for CATSRAGTGGADTQYF.

The chain links TRBV6-6 to TRBJ2-1; 10 nucleotides match TRBD2. The CDR3 extends over 15 amino acids. V trimming: 5 bases; J trimming: 2 bases; junction bases outside the gene matches: 3. Germline assignment: CDR1 MNHNY and CDR2 SVGAGI (reference sequence). This chain's CDR3 is CASSPLAGAYNEQFF. The CDR3 DNA is TGTGCCAGCAGTCCTCTAGCGGGAGCCTACAATGAGCAGTTCTTC.

The chain employs TRBV4-3 and TRBJ2-2; 10 bases match TRBD2. Germline lookup yields CDR1 LGHNA and CDR2 YSLEER. The CDR3 is 20 amino acids. Trimming took 4 bases from V and 4 from J; bases not matched to a gene: 18. CDR3 amino acids: CASSRTRLAGAIMGTGELFF. CDR3 nucleotide sequence: TGCGCCAGCAGCCGTACGCGGCTAGCGGGAGCCATAATGGGCACCGGGGAGCTGTTTTTT.

This chain connects TRBV5-1 to TRBJ2-2; 8 bases map to TRBD2. Germline trimming cut 1 base from V and 6 bases from J; bases unmatched to any gene: 8. CDR3 length: 16 amino acids. The germline gives CDR1 SGHRS, CDR2 YFSETQ. CDR3 protein: CASSLLSSGLSGELFF. In DNA, the CDR3 is TGCGCCAGCAGCTTGCTATCTAGCGGGCTATCCGGGGAGCTGTTTTTT. Using reference TRBV5-1 and TRBJ2-2 for the parts outside the CDR3, the full variable domain is KAGVTQTPRYLIKTRGQQVTLSCSPISGHRSVSWYQQTPGQGLQFLFEYFSETQRNKGNFPGRFSGRQFSNSRSEMNVSTLELGDSALYLCASSLLSSGLSGELFFGEGSRLTVL.

The chain combines TRBV11-2 with TRBJ2-1; 7 bases align to TRBD2. The V segment lost 1 base and the J segment 4 bases; nucleotides outside the gene matches: 4. The germline V gene has CDR1 SGHAT and CDR2 FQNNGV. The CDR3 sequence is 15 residues long. The CDR3 DNA sequence: TGTGCCAGCAGCTTAGTCCCTAGCGGTTACAATGAGCAGTTCTTC. This encodes CASSLVPSGYNEQFF.

Of note for this clone: A junction boundary mismatches the germline segment, possibly from a read error. The chain uses TRBV19 and TRBJ2-1; TRBD2 matches 8 bases. The CDR3 is 11 residues long. Germline V CDR1 and CDR2: LNHDA, SQIVND (reference sequence). This CDR3 reads CAIREGSSSLF. DNA of the CDR3: TGTGCCATCCGGGAGGGGTCTTCTTCTCTCTTC.

The V call is TRBV4-1, the J call TRBJ2-3, with D unresolved. Deletions cut 2 bases from V and 0 bases from J, with 9 bases between. Germline lookup yields CDR1 MGHRA and CDR2 YSYEKL. The CDR3 loop spans 15 amino acids. DNA of the CDR3: TGCGCCAGCAGCCAATCGACGATGAGCACAGATACGCAGTATTTT. Protein sequence: CASSQSTMSTDTQYF.

For this clone: This specimen includes other DNA sequences encoding the same CDR3. This chain links TRBV6-4 with TRBJ1-1, with D uncertain. The CDR3 runs 13 residues. The V and J ends lost 3 bases and 1 base respectively, with 6 bases between them. The germline CDR1 and CDR2 sequences are MRHNA and SNTAGT. CDR3 loop: CASSEGRNTEAFF. As DNA, the CDR3 is TGTGCCAGCAGTGAAGGGAGGAACACTGAAGCTTTCTTT.

Turning to this clone: This sample also contains other DNA sequences that code for the same CDR3. The rearrangement joins TRBV5-6 to TRBJ2-1; D not resolved. This CDR3 has 12 amino acids. With 0 bases removed from V and 3 bases from J, the gap between germline ends came to 1 base. Germline CDR1 is SGHDT and CDR2 is YYEEEE. As DNA, the CDR3 is TGTGCCAGCAGCTTGGTCTACAATGAGCAGTTCTTC. This translates into CASSLVYNEQFF.